This entry is about one TCR beta chain. Its cognate antigen is unknown. The record originates from a study of Graves' ophthalmopathy and Graves' hyperthyroidism. Amplified TCR beta CDR3 regions were obtained using RNA transcripts as template. First-round RT-PCR used HTBI primers; second-round multiplex PCR followed. Each CDR3 protein is one row after TCRdb ran MiXCR on the multiplex PCR reads. The table shows hundreds of thousands of distinct CDR3 sequences, with 22% occurring only once. Germline-derived CDR1 and CDR2 are SGHAT and FQNNGV. This CDR3 has 13 amino acids. Trimming stripped 0 bases from V and 9 bases from J, with 12 bases between. Pregnancy or lactation, uncontrolled infections and other autoimmune diseases were grounds for excluding patients. The diagnosis combined clinical symptoms, thyroxine, TRAb, thyroid ultrasound and orbital computed tomography scans. Study-wide findings and caveats: Blood also contained most of the expanded thyroid clonotypes above 0.001 frequency. Ophthalmopathy could be told apart from stable hyperthyroidism by a 13-signature model (about 88% sensitivity, 70% to 84% specificity).

The clonotype was recovered from a woman under 30 with stable Graves' hyperthyroidism. Some clones in this sample may be carry-over from other donors' samples. The source material was peripheral blood. The chain has TRBV11-2 and TRBJ2-7, with D possibly being TRBD1 or TRBD2 (5 bases each). CDR3 sequence (DNA): TGTGCCAGCAGCTTAGAGGACTCCCAGGGGCAGTACTTC. Protein: CASSLEDSQGQYF.